Shown below are 8 T cell receptor beta chains from a single sample sequenced in a study of T cell responses to AZD1222 COVID-19 vaccine. Profiled with immunoSEQ multiplex PCR; TCRdb holds only in-frame clones, not every one. The sample holds 140,000 to 150,000 clones; approximately 94% are singletons and the top ten take about 1.9%. The input for sequencing was peripheral blood, taken on day 0 of AZD1222 vaccination. These TCRs come from an adult in good health.

V and J are TRBV10-2 and TRBJ1-1; D uncertain. This CDR3 comprises 12 residues. The V end lost 6 bases, the J end lost 1 base, and 6 bases lay between the germline ends. In germline, CDR1 is WSHSY, CDR2 SAAADI. Here the CDR3 DNA reads TGCGCCAGCAGAATCGCGAACACTGAAGCTTTCTTT. It yields the protein CASRIANTEAFF.

Concerning this clone: In the same sample, other DNA sequences code for this CDR3. The DNA of the CDR3 is TGTGCCAGCAGCTTAAGGGGTCGGGACAGGGGGACCGGGGAGCTGTTTTTT. The encoded protein is CASSLRGRDRGTGELFF. The rearrangement links TRBV7-3 to TRBJ2-2, with 11 bases aligning to TRBD1. Germline V gene data show CDR1 as SGHTA and CDR2 as FQGTGA. CDR3 size: 17 residues. The V and J ends lost 1 base and 5 bases, in that order; junction bases with no gene match: 6.

The rearrangement joins TRBV5-1 to TRBJ1-1, with D uncertain. The CDR3 consists of 12 residues. V was shortened by 0 bases and J by 4 bases, with 4 bases between the two germline ends. Germline values: CDR1 SGHRS, CDR2 YFSETQ. The CDR3 sequence is CASSLGATEAFF. The CDR3, as DNA: TGCGCCAGCAGCTTGGGGGCCACTGAAGCTTTCTTT.

In its sample, this clone was seen a few times. The rearrangement joins TRBV11-2 to TRBJ2-7; a weak D match, TRBD1 (6 bases). Trimming pared 5 bases from V and 5 bases from J, leaving 19 bases between. This CDR3 is 15 amino acids long. Germline CDR1 and CDR2: SGHAT and FQNNGV. CDR3: CASSPPGLTGNEQYF. The CDR3, as DNA: TGTGCCAGCAGCCCCCCCGGCCTGACAGGTAACGAGCAGTACTTC.

The chain links TRBV19 to TRBJ1-5; D is unresolved. The CDR3 totals 13 residues. Germline V lookup: CDR1 LNHDA, CDR2 SQIVND (reference sequence). The V end lost 5 bases, the J end lost 4 bases, and 9 bases lay between the germline ends. The CDR3 bases are TGTGCCAGTAGTGCGTCAGAAAATCAGCCCCAGCATTTT. It encodes CASSASENQPQHF.

The V call is TRBV29-1, the J call TRBJ1-1; possibly TRBD1 for D (6 bases). Trimming removed 1 base from V and 5 bases from J, with 20 bases in between. The CDR3 totals 16 residues. The germline CDR1 and CDR2 sequences are SQVTM and ANQGSEA. CDR3 nucleotide sequence: TGCAGCGTTGAAGGGGGGCGGAATACGGTTGGAACTGAAGCTTTCTTT. It encodes CSVEGGRNTVGTEAFF. The full variable domain, with the rest looked up from reference TRBV29-1 and TRBJ1-1, is SAVISQKPSRDICQRGTSLTIQCQVDSQVTMMFWYRQQPGQSLTLIATANQGSEATYESGFVIDKFPISRPNLTFSTLTVSNMSPEDSSIYLCSVEGGRNTVGTEAFFGQGTRLTVV.

This chain joins TRBV5-6 and TRBJ1-2; D remains unclear. This CDR3 spans 16 amino acids. Germline CDR1 SGHDT, CDR2 YYEEEE. The V gene lost 4 bases and the J gene lost 4 bases, with 20 bases spanning the gap. CDR3 sequence: CASSPGGKGRIYGYTF. Written as DNA, the CDR3 is TGTGCCAGCAGCCCCGGAGGGAAAGGACGTATCTATGGCTACACCTTC.

This clone was observed a single time. V is TRBV27 and J is TRBJ1-4, with D perhaps TRBD1 (5 bases). The V gene's germline CDR1 is MNHEY and CDR2 SMNVEV (reference sequence). The CDR3 consists of 15 residues. Trimming took 2 bases from V and 3 from J, leaving 10 bases between them. The CDR3: CASSLNRDPNEKLFF. In nucleotides, the CDR3 is TGTGCCAGCAGTTTAAATAGGGACCCTAATGAAAAACTGTTTTTT.